This T cell receptor beta chain was captured in a study of regulatory T cells in long-lasting Graves disease. The time point: persistent/refractory GD, antithyroid drugs over 5 years with positive TRAb. The TCR library was made from RNA extracted from PBMCs. In regard to this clonotype: No antigen is known for it.

CDR3 regions were amplified by Arm-PCR using iRepertoire HTBI primers to build TCR beta libraries. Via MiXCR, TCRdb re-called the multiplex PCR reads, giving one row per CDR3 protein. The sample lists under 500,000 distinct CDR3 sequences, around 21% occurring once. Looked up from germline, CDR1 is GTSNPN and CDR2 is SVGIG (reference sequence). Trimming left V 0 bases short and J 6 bases short, with 8 bases between. This CDR3 contains 13 residues. Points from the study as a whole: TCR diversity was lower in persistent than newly diagnosed Graves' disease. Samples came from peripheral blood alone, without thyroid tissue. Persistent disease was associated with favored TRBV28 usage and with favored use of TRBJ1-2 and TRBJ2-5.

This chain links TRBV30 with TRBJ2-2; D call uncertain. This sample comprised peripheral blood mononuclear cells (PBMCs), obtained when the disease was refractory, from a patient treated with antithyroid drugs. This receptor was obtained from a female donor with Graves disease. DNA of the CDR3: TGTGCCTGGAGTGTTGGGGTCGCCGGGGAGCTGTTTTTT. It specifies CAWSVGVAGELFF.